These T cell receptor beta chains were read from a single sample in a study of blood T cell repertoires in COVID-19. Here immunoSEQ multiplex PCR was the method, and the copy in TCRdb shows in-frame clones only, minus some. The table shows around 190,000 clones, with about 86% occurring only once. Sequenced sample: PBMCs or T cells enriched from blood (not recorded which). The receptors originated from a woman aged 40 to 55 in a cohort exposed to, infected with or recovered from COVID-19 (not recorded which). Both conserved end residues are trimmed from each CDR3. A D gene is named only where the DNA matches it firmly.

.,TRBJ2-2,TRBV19,ASTYGESGELF
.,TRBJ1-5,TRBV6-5,ASSYTGLSNQPQH
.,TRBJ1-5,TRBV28,ASRPTGLVNQPQH
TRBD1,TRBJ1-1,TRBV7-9,ASSSVTGGEAF
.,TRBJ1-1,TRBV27,ASSLYSNGMNTEAF
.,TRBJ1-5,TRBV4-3,ASSQDPYPGGNQPQH
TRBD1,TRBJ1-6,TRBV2,ASSDRGRTYNSPLH
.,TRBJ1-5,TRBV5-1,ASSWGTHSNQPQH
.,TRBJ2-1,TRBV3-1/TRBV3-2,ASSQAAGRNEQF
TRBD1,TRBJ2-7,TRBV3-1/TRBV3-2,ASSLTGLYEQY
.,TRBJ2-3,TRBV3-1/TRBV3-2,ASSQELGTDTQY
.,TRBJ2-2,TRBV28,ASSPRNTGELF
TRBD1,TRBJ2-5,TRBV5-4,ASSKGTVQETQY
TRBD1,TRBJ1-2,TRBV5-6,ASSPIRTGETYGYT
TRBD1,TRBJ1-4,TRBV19,ARPPGTATNEKLF
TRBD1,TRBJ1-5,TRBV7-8,ASSLRPPFDRAEDSNQPQH
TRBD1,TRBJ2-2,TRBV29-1,SGRTGVDTGELF
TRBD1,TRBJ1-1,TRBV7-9,ASSPRDRPYGAF